This T cell receptor beta chain was profiled in a study of blood T cell repertoires in COVID-19. Overall study: Sites across the United States, Italy and Spain contributed samples from acute and convalescent COVID-19.

The V segment lost 0 bases and the J segment 4 bases; nucleotides outside the gene matches: 1. Germline V gene lookup returns CDR1 SGHVS and CDR2 FNYEAQ. CDR3 size: 16 residues. The protocol was immunoSEQ multiplex PCR, while the TCRdb copy is restricted to in-frame clones and leaves out a portion. The sample carries over 150,000 clones, 84% recorded once. The V and J genes are TRBV7-6 and TRBJ2-2, with TRBD1 identical over 11 bases. This receptor was obtained from a human donor in a cohort sampled during active COVID-19. Sequencing used peripheral blood. This chain's CDR3 is CASSLAGTGGTGELFF. The CDR3 bases are TGTGCCAGCAGCTTAGCTGGGACAGGGGGCACCGGGGAGCTGTTTTTT.